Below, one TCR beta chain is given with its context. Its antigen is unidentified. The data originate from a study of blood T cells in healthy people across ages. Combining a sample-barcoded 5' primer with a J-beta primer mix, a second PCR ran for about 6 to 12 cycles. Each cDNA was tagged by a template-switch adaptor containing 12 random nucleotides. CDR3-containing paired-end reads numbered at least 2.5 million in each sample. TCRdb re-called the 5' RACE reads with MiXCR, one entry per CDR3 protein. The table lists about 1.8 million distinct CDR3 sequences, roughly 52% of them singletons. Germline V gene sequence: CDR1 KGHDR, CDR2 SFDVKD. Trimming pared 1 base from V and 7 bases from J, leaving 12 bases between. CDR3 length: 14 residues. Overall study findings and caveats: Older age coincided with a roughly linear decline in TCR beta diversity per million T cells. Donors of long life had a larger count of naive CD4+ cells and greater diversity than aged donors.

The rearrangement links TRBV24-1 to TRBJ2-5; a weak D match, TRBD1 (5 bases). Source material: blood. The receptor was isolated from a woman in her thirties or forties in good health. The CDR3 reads CATSDLLQGGTQYF. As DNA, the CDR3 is TGTGCCACCAGTGATTTACTTCAGGGTGGGACCCAGTACTTC.